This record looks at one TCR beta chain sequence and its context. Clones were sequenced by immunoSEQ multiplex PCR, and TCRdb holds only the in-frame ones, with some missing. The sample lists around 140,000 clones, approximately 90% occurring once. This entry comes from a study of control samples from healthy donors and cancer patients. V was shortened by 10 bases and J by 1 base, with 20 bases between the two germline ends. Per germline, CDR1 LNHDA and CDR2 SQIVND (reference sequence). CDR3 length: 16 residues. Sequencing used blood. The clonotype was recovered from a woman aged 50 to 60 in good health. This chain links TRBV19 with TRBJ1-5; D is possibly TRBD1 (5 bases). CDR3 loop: CATRRDEGRSNQPQHF. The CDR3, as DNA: TGTGCCACCCGCAGGGACGAGGGCAGGAGCAATCAGCCCCAGCATTTT.